This TCR beta chain was obtained from a study of vaccination effects on CD4 cells after COVID-19. Produced via immunoSEQ multiplex PCR; TCRdb's table is partial and in-frame only. The sample has tens of thousands of clones, roughly three quarters seen once; the top ten hold approximately 9.1%. The ViraFEST assay expanded antigen-specific CD4+ T cells with viral peptide pools before sequencing. Having been cultured for about ten days, the cells underwent CD4+ T cell isolation. Having tested negative for nucleocapsid antibodies, the vaccine recipients showed no prior SARS-CoV-2 infection. Cultures received IL-2 medium that replaced half the medium on days 3 and 7. CDR1 is SNHLY, CDR2 FYNNEI, per germline. The CDR3 is 12 residues long. The V and J ends lost 3 bases and 5 bases respectively, with 5 bases between them. Regarding the study as a whole: In healthy vaccinees, only 1 of 255 vaccine-induced clones cross-reacted with common cold coronaviruses.

This clone was observed a handful of times. What it binds is not known. The material sequenced was CD4+ T cells from PBMCs cultured with HCoV-NL63 spike peptides, taken before COVID-19 vaccination. This chain connects TRBV2 to TRBJ1-5; D not resolved. The receptor comes from a human donor who received a COVID-19 vaccine. CDR3 nucleotide sequence: TGTGCCAGCAGTGAGGGATATCAGCCCCAGCATTTT. Amino acids: CASSEGYQPQHF. The variable domain in full, with the rest retrieved from reference TRBV2 and TRBJ1-5, is EPEVTQTPSHQVTQMGQEVILRCVPISNHLYFYWYRQILGQKVEFLVSFYNNEISEKSEIFDDQFSVERPDGSNFTLKIRSTKLEDSAMYFCASSEGYQPQHFGDGTRLSIL.